The clone carrying this T cell receptor beta chain has only a few counts. Antigen specificity is unknown. This entry belongs to a study of blood T cells in healthy people across ages. Study results and limitations: CMV status of donors was unknown, possibly confounding expanded clonotype changes.

Trimming stripped 0 bases from V and 6 bases from J, with 9 bases between. This CDR3 region has 14 residues. CDR1 is SGHAT, CDR2 FQNNGV, per germline. The authors ran a second PCR of about 6 to 11 cycles using a sample-barcoded 5' primer and a J-beta primer mix. TCRdb re-called the 5' RACE reads with MiXCR, one entry per CDR3 protein. The table records 850,000 to 1,100,000 distinct CDR3 sequences, roughly two fifths of them present only once. This TCR was sampled from a man aged 18 to 35 in good health. The specimen was blood. The J gene is TRBJ2-4, the V gene TRBV11-2; D is perhaps TRBD2 (6 bases). Written as DNA, the CDR3 is TGTGCCAGCAGCTTAGATGGGGGGAGAAACATTCAGTACTTC. Protein product: CASSLDGGRNIQYF. Combining the CDR3 with reference TRBV11-2 and TRBJ2-4 gives the whole variable domain EAGVAQSPRYKIIEKRQSVAFWCNPISGHATLYWYQQILGQGPKLLIQFQNNGVVDDSQLPKDRFSAERLKGVDSTLKIQPAKLEDSAVYLCASSLDGGRNIQYFGAGTRLSVL.